This TCR beta chain was captured in a study of OX40 agonist ivuxolimab in advanced cancers. Study-wide context: Patients in the trial were receiving intravenous ivuxolimab every 2 weeks, at doses of 0.01 to 10 mg/kg.

This CDR3 comprises 12 residues. Trimming removed 7 bases at V and 4 bases at J, with 5 bases between. Per the germline V gene, CDR1 is MDHEN and CDR2 is SYDVKM. Here immunoSEQ multiplex PCR was the method, and the copy in TCRdb shows in-frame clones only, minus some. This table holds 52,000 or so clones, approximately 93% found once. This sequence was found in an adult with an advanced solid tumor such as melanoma, head and neck, liver or kidney cancer. Sequencing was performed on CD4+ or CD8+ T cells sorted from blood, taken in a trial of the OX40 agonist ivuxolimab. The V and J genes are TRBV28 and TRBJ2-6, with D uncertain. Here the CDR3 DNA reads TGTGCCAGCACGCGCGGGGCCAACGTCCTGACTTTC. Protein product: CASTRGANVLTF.